This T cell receptor beta chain originates from a study of blood T cells in healthy people across ages. Primers used in a second PCR of about 7 to 12 cycles were a sample-barcoded 5' primer and a J-beta primer mix. TCRdb fed the 5' RACE reads into MiXCR, producing one record per CDR3 protein. The table includes roughly 1,500,000 distinct CDR3 sequences, around 35% detected once. Donors were systemically healthy Caucasian individuals from Russia aged roughly 6 to 95 years. In this sample, this clonotype turned up a few times. Its antigen is undetermined. General study points: Lack of knowledge of donor CMV status possibly confounded expanded clonotype changes. One million T cells yielded diversity estimates that were considered underestimates. Relative to aged donors, long-lived donors carried more naive CD4+ cells and displayed higher diversity.

CDR1 and CDR2 (germline): LNHNV, YYDKDF (reference sequence). J lost 6 bases, V lost 5 bases, and 11 bases had no gene match. This CDR3 comprises 15 residues. The clonotype was recovered from a woman between 25 and 40 years old in good health. The sequencing sample was made of blood. The rearrangement uses TRBV15 and TRBJ2-7; 9 bases map to TRBD2. As DNA, the CDR3 is TGTGCCACCAGCTTATCCGGGACTAGCTTAGGCGAGCAGTACTTC. Its protein is CATSLSGTSLGEQYF. The complete variable domain, with remaining parts taken from reference TRBV15 and TRBJ2-7, reads DAMVIQNPRYQVTQFGKPVTLSCSQTLNHNVMYWYQQKSSQAPKLLFHYYDKDFNNEADTPDNFQSRRPNTSFCFLDIRSPGLGDTAMYLCATSLSGTSLGEQYFGPGTRLTVT.